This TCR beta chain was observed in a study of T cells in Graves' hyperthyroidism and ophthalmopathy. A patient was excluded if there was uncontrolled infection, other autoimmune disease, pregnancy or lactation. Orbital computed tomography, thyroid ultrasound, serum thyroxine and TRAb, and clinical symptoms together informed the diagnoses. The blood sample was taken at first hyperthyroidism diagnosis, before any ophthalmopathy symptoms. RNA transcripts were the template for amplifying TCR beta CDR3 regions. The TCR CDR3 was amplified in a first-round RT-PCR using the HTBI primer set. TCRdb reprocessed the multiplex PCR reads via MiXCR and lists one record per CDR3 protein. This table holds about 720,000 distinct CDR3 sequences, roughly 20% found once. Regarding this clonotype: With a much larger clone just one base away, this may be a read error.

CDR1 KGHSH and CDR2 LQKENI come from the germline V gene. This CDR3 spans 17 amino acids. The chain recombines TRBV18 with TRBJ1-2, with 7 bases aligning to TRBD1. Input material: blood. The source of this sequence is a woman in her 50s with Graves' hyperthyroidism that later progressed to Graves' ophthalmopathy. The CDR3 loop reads CVSSPISGTETFYGYTF. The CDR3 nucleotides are TGTGTCAGCTCGCCTATTTCCGGGACAGAGACATTCTATGGCTACACCTTC.